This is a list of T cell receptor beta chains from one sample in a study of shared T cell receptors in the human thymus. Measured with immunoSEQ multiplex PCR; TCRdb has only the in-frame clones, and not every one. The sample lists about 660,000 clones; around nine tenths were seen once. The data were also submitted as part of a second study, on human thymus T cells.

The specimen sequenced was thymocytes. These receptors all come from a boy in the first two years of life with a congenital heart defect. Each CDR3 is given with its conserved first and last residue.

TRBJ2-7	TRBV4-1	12	CASSQDKYEQYF
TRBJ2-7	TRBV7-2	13	CASSPSEGGEQYF
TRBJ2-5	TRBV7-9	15	CASSLADRGQETQYF
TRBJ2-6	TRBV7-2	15	CASSLQGAGANVLTF
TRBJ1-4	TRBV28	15	CASSLHAGEGEKLFF
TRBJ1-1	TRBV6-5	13	CASSTGQNTEAFF
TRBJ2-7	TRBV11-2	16	CASSPPGTGGLYEQYF
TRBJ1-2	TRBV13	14	CASSLRDRVGGYTF
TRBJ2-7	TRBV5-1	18	CASSLVGTGGLMGYEQYF
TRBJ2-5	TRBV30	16	CAWSVRMSGSRETQYF
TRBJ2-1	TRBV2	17	CASSEFFRQGSYNEQFF
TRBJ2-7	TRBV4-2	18	CASSSWTSGRASLDEQYF
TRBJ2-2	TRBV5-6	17	CASSLYRGPANTGELFF
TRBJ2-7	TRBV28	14	CASRPGQVRDEQYF
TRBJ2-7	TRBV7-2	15	CASSPASGRPYEQYF
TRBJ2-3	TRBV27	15	CASSPSGRTGDTQYF
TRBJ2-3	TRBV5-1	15	CASSLTGVSTDTQYF
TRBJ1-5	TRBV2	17	CASRQGKVGQPGQPQHF
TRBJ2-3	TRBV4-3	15	CASSQDHRITDTQYF
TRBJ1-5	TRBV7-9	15	CASSFETGPNQPQHF